The source of this T cell receptor (beta chain) is a study of cytomegalovirus exposure and HLA in healthy donors. Study results and limitations: It is likely that the observed cluster of highly shared sequence variants was a sequencing artifact. A later analysis showed TCR association rates differing by HLA locus, peaking at DRB1 and lowest at HLA-C.

Only a few counts were recorded for this clone. The target antigen is unknown. This CDR3 region has 17 residues. After removal of 7 bases from V and 0 bases from J, the junction contained 11 bases not matched to a gene. Germline V gene sequence: CDR1 LNHDA, CDR2 SQIVND (reference sequence). The PCR used 60 Vbeta and 13 Jbeta primers. Using immunoSEQ multiplex PCR, the repertoire was profiled, and TCRdb retains in-frame clones only, with some absent. The top ten hold 1.5% of the sample, which has about 120,000 clones, roughly 87% seen once. Sequencing was done on a sample of PBMCs. The chain couples TRBV19 to TRBJ1-1, with TRBD1 matching 10 bases. The sequence came from a woman aged 18 to 35 in good health and CMV-seronegative. The chain's CDR3 is CASKLPGTGAMNTEAFF. CDR3 sequence (DNA): TGTGCCAGTAAACTCCCTGGGACAGGGGCAATGAACACTGAAGCTTTCTTT.